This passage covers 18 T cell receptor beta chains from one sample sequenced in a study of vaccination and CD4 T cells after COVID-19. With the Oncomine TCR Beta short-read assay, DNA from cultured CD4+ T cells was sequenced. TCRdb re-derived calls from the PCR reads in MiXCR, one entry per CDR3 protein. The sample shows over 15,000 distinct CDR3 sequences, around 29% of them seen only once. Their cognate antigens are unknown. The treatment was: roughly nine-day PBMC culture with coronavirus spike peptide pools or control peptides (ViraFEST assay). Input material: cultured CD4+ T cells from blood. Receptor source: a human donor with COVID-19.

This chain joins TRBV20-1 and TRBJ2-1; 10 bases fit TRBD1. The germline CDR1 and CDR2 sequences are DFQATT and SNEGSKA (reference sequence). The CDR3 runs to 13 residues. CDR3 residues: CSGGDRGYNEQFF. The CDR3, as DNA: TGCAGCGGGGGGGACAGGGGCTACAATGAGCAGTTCTTC.

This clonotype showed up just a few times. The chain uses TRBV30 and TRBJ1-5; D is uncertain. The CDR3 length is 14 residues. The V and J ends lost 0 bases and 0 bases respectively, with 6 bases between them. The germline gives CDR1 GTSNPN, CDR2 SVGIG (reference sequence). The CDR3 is CAWSVGNSNQPQHF. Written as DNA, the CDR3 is TGTGCCTGGAGTGTAGGGAATAGCAATCAGCCCCAGCATTTT.

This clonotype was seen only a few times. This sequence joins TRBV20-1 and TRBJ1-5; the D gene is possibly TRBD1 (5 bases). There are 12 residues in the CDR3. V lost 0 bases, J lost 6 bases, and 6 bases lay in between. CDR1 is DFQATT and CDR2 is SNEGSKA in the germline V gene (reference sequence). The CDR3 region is CSARDQGQPQHF. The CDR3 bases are TGCAGTGCTAGAGATCAGGGTCAGCCCCAGCATTTT.

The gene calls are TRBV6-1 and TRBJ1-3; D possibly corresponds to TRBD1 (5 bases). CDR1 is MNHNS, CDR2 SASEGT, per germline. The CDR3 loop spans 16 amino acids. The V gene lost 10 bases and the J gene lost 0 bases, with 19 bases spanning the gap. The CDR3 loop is CAILILGADSGNTIYF. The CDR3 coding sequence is TGTGCCATCCTAATCTTAGGGGCGGACTCTGGAAACACCATATATTTT.

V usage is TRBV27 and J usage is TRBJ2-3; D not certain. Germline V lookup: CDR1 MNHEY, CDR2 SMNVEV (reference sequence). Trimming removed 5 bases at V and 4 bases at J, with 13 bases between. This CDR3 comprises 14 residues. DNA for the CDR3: TGTGCCAGCAGTCCCCGCGGTAGATCAGATACGCAGTATTTT. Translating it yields CASSPRGRSDTQYF.

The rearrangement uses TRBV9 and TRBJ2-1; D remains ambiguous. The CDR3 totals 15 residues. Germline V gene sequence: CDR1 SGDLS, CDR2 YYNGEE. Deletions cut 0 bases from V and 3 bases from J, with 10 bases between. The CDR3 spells CASSVEVARYNEQFF. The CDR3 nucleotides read TGTGCCAGCAGCGTAGAGGTAGCCCGCTACAATGAGCAGTTCTTC.

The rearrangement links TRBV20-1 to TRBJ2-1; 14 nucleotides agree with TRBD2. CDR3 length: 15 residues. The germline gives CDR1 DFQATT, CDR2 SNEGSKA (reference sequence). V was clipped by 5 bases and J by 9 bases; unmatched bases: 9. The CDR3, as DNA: TGCAGTGCTTCGCAAGGGACTAGCGGGGGATTTGAGCAGTTCTTC. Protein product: CSASQGTSGGFEQFF.

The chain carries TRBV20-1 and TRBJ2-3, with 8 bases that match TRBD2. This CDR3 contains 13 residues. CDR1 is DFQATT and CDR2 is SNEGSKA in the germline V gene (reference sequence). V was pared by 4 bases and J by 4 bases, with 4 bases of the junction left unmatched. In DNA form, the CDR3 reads TGCAGTGCTACATTCGGGGGGGCAGATACGCAGTATTTT. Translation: CSATFGGADTQYF.

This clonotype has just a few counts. CDR3 residues: CASNLAVPQYF. The DNA for the CDR3 is TGTGCCAGCAACCTAGCGGTCCCGCAGTATTTT. V usage is TRBV2 and J usage is TRBJ2-3, with TRBD2 identical over 7 bases. The CDR3 runs to 11 residues. The V gene's germline CDR1 is SNHLY and CDR2 FYNNEI. The junction had 5 bases not matched to a gene; V was cut back by 7 bases and J by 10 bases.

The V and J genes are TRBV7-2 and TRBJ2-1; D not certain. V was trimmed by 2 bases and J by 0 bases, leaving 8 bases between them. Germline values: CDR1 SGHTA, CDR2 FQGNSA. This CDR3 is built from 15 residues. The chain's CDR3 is CASSLSASSYNEQFF. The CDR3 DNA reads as TGTGCCAGCAGCTTATCGGCGAGCTCCTACAATGAGCAGTTCTTC.

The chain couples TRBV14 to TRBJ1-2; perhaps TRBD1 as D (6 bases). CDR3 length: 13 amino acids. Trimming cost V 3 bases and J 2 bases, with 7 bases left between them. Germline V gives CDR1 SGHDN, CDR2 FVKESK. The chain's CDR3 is CASSQDRNYGYTF. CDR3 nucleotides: TGTGCCAGCAGCCAGGACAGAAACTATGGCTACACCTTC.

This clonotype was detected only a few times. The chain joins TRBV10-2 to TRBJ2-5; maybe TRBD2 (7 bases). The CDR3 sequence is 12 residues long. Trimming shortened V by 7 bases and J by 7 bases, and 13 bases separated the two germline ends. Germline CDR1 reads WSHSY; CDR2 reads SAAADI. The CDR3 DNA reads TGCGCCAGCACCGGGGGGCCGGGGACCCAGTACTTC. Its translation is CASTGGPGTQYF.

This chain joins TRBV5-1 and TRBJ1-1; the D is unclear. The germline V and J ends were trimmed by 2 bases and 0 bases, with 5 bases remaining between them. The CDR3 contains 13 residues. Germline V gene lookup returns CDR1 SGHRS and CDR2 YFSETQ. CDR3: CASSLTLNTEAFF. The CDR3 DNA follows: TGCGCCAGCAGCTTAACACTGAACACTGAAGCTTTCTTT.

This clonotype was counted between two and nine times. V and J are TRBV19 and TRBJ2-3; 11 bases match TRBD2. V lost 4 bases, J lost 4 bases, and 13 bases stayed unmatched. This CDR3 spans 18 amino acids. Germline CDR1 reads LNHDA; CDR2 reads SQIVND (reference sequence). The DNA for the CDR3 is TGTGCCAGTAGTAAAATAGCGGGGGGGCCCCGCCAGGCAGATACGCAGTATTTT. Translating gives CASSKIAGGPRQADTQYF.

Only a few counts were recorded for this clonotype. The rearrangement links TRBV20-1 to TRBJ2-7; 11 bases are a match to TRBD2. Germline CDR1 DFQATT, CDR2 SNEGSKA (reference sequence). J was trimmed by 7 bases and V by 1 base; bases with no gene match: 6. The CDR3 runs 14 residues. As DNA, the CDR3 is TGCAGTGCTAGAGGTAGCGGGGGGGCTGCAGAGCAGTACTTC. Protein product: CSARGSGGAAEQYF.

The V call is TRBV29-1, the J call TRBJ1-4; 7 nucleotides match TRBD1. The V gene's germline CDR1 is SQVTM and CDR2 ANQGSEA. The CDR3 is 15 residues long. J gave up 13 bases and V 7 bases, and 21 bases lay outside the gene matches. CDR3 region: CSAKSTGYPRDRLFF. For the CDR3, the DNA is TGCAGCGCCAAGTCTACTGGTTACCCTCGGGACAGACTGTTTTTT.

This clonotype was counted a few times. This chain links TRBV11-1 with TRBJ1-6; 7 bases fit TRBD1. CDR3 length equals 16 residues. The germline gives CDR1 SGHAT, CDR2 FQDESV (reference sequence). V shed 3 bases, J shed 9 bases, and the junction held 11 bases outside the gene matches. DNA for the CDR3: TGTGCCAGCAGCTTGGGCTTCGGACAGGATGGTTCACCCCTCCACTTT. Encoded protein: CASSLGFGQDGSPLHF.

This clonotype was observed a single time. Written as DNA, the CDR3 is TGTGCCAGCTCACAACTCAACACCGGGGAGCTGTTTTTT. Its protein product is CASSQLNTGELFF. This chain connects TRBV18 to TRBJ2-2; D remains ambiguous. CDR3 length equals 13 residues. CDR1 is KGHSH, CDR2 LQKENI, per germline. V lost 4 bases, J lost 2 bases, and 5 bases lay in between.